Following are 32 T cell receptor beta chains from one sample sequenced in a study of TIL therapy for anti-PD-1-resistant metastatic lung cancer. This sample's time point: pre-treatment sample, taken before nivolumab and TIL therapy. This was the immunoSEQ v3 assay. The protocol was immunoSEQ multiplex PCR, while the TCRdb copy is restricted to in-frame clones and leaves out a portion. Among about 57,000 clones, around 80% were seen once, and the ten largest hold 4% to 5.5%. This sample comprised blood, obtained at baseline. All receptors come from a woman aged 30-79 years with non-small cell lung cancer.

This chain's CDR3 is CASSFSQGRGEKLFF. CDR3 DNA sequence: TGTGCCAGCAGCTTCTCACAGGGAAGGGGTGAAAAACTGTTTTTT. The chain carries TRBV7-8 and TRBJ1-4, with D possibly TRBD1 on 6 matching bases. Looked up from germline, CDR1 is SGHVS and CDR2 is FQNEAQ. CDR3 length: 15 amino acids. Trimming left V 3 bases short and J 7 bases short, with 15 bases between. The whole variable domain, remainder taken from reference TRBV7-8 and TRBJ1-4, is GAGVSQSPRYKVAKRGQDVALRCDPISGHVSLFWYQQALGQGPEFLTYFQNEAQLDKSGLPSDRFFAERPEGSVSTLKIQRTQQEDSAVYLCASSFSQGRGEKLFFGSGTQLSVL.

The chain has TRBV6-1 and TRBJ2-1; D ambiguous. Per germline, CDR1 MNHNS and CDR2 SASEGT. This CDR3 spans 11 amino acids. V gave up 7 bases and J gave up 6 bases, with 7 bases separating them. This CDR3 is CASISLNEQFF. CDR3 nucleotides: TGTGCCAGCATATCTCTCAATGAGCAGTTCTTC.

This clone appeared a few times. The chain carries TRBV5-4 and TRBJ1-6, with 10 nucleotides matching TRBD1. J was trimmed by 5 bases and V by 3 bases; bases with no gene match: 8. Germline assignment: CDR1 SGHNT and CDR2 YYREEE (reference sequence). The CDR3 sequence is 17 residues long. The CDR3 reads CASSSWTGGVHNSPLHF. CDR3 bases: TGTGCCAGCAGCTCCTGGACAGGGGGGGTCCATAATTCACCCCTCCACTTT.

This clone is a singleton in its sample. In DNA, the CDR3 is TGTGCCAGCAGTTCTGGGGGCGCGAACACCGGGGAGCTGTTTTTT. As protein: CASSSGGANTGELFF. This rearrangement joins TRBV28 to TRBJ2-2, with D perhaps TRBD1 (6 bases). With 4 bases removed from V and 0 bases from J, the gap between germline ends came to 9 bases. CDR3 size: 15 residues. CDR1 is MDHEN, CDR2 SYDVKM, per germline.

The chain couples TRBV25-1 to TRBJ2-5; 8 nucleotides agree with TRBD1. The J call may be faulty, since TRBJ2-7 better matches the DNA end. The CDR3 contains 14 residues. CDR1 is MGHDK, CDR2 SYGVNS, per germline. DNA for the CDR3: TGTGCCAGCAGACGAGAGGACAGGGCCTACGAGCAGTACTTC. Its protein is CASRREDRAYEQYF.

This chain links TRBV4-1 with TRBJ2-5; unclear D gene. The germline V and J ends were trimmed by 3 bases and 0 bases, with 17 bases remaining between them. Germline CDR1 MGHRA, CDR2 YSYEKL. CDR3 length: 17 residues. The CDR3 DNA follows: TGCGCCAGCAGCCAGGGCTGGGCGGAACTCAACCAAGAGACCCAGTACTTC. Residues: CASSQGWAELNQETQYF.

The V call is TRBV6-5, the J call TRBJ2-7, with TRBD2 matching 12 bases. The germline V gene encodes CDR1 MNHEY and CDR2 SVGAGI. Trimming cost V 6 bases and J 0 bases; bases outside gene matches: 3. The CDR3 sequence is 15 residues long. CDR3 region: CASRLTSGSSYEQYF. For the CDR3, the DNA is TGTGCCAGCAGACTGACTAGCGGGAGCTCCTACGAGCAGTACTTC.

J is TRBJ2-2 and V is TRBV10-3; 12 nucleotides match TRBD2. This CDR3 is 16 amino acids long. Unmatched junction bases numbered 8, after V lost 6 bases and J lost 6 bases. CDR1 and CDR2 from the germline V gene are ENHRY and SYGVKD. For the CDR3, the DNA is TGTGCCATCAGCCCGAGGACTAGCGGGGTCGCCGGGGAGCTGTTTTTT. Protein: CAISPRTSGVAGELFF.

V usage is TRBV28 and J usage is TRBJ1-1, with a tentative D call TRBD1 (6 bases). From germline, CDR1 is MDHEN and CDR2 SYDVKM. Trimming cost V 4 bases and J 7 bases, with 19 bases left between them. The CDR3 covers 15 residues. The CDR3 DNA follows: TGTGCCAGCAGTTCCGGACAGCCCCCCCGATTTGAAGCTTTCTTT. Amino acid sequence: CASSSGQPPRFEAFF.

The J gene is TRBJ2-2, the V gene TRBV5-1; D perhaps matches TRBD1 (6 bases). Germline assignment: CDR1 SGHRS and CDR2 YFSETQ. Deletions cut 2 bases from V and 3 bases from J, with 14 bases between. The CDR3 has 16 amino acids. CDR3: CASSLDTGSYTGELFF. The CDR3, as DNA: TGCGCCAGCAGCTTAGACACAGGGTCTTACACCGGGGAGCTGTTTTTT.

The CDR3 DNA sequence: TGCGCCAGCAGCCAAGATGTCGGGACATCGGGTCAGCCCCAGCATTTT. Its translation: CASSQDVGTSGQPQHF. The chain carries TRBV4-3 and TRBJ1-5; TRBD1 might be the D (6 bases). The V gene's germline CDR1 is LGHNA and CDR2 YSLEER. CDR3 size: 16 residues. V lost 0 bases and J 6 bases, leaving 15 bases between the germline ends.

This clone came up a few times. The chain combines TRBV4-1 with TRBJ1-1, with 8 bases aligning to TRBD1. Trimming at V came to 5 bases and at J to 1 base, leaving 6 bases not matched to a gene. The length of the CDR3 is 15 residues. CDR1 and CDR2 (germline): MGHRA, YSYEKL. CDR3 in DNA: TGCGCCAGCAGCAAAGGACAGGGACCGAACACTGAAGCTTTCTTT. Its protein product is CASSKGQGPNTEAFF.

The chain employs TRBV5-4 and TRBJ2-3; D perhaps matches TRBD2 (6 bases). The ends were cut back, 0 bases at V and 2 bases at J, with 13 bases in the middle. The length of the CDR3 is 16 residues. CDR1 and CDR2 (germline): SGHNT, YYREEE (reference sequence). The CDR3 reads CASSLGTIPPTDTQYF. The CDR3 DNA sequence: TGTGCCAGCAGCTTGGGGACTATCCCCCCCACAGATACGCAGTATTTT.

The V gene is TRBV18, the J gene TRBJ1-2; tentatively, D is TRBD1 (5 bases). The CDR3 runs to 15 residues. Germline V CDR1 and CDR2: KGHSH, LQKENI. Trimming shortened V by 0 bases and J by 4 bases, and 12 bases separated the two germline ends. DNA for the CDR3: TGTGCCAGCTCACCACCGGCGGGGCTTGCCTATGGCTACACCTTC. Its translation is CASSPPAGLAYGYTF.

The gene calls are TRBV10-3 and TRBJ1-1; D is uncertain. The CDR3 is made up of 11 amino acids. Trimming removed 10 bases from V and 6 bases from J, with 12 bases in between. Per germline, CDR1 ENHRY and CDR2 SYGVKD. CDR3 loop: CATWGGPEAFF. CDR3 DNA sequence: TGTGCCACCTGGGGAGGGCCTGAAGCTTTCTTT.

This chain uses TRBV11-2 with TRBJ2-1; TRBD2 matches at 11 bases. Looked up from germline, CDR1 is SGHAT and CDR2 is FQNNGV. V was clipped by 1 base and J by 8 bases; unmatched bases: 10. There are 17 residues in the CDR3. CDR3 sequence: CASSLGLAGGPGDEQFF. CDR3 nucleotides: TGTGCCAGCAGCTTAGGTTTAGCGGGAGGGCCGGGGGATGAGCAGTTCTTC.

This clone was observed a few times. This chain joins TRBV19 and TRBJ1-5; 10 bases map to TRBD1. The germline gives CDR1 LNHDA, CDR2 SQIVND (reference sequence). The CDR3 length is 16 residues. Germline trimming cut 5 bases from V and 2 bases from J; bases unmatched to any gene: 6. The CDR3 spells CASSLGQGWGNQPQHF. Written as DNA, the CDR3 is TGTGCCAGTAGTTTGGGACAGGGGTGGGGCAATCAGCCCCAGCATTTT.

This clone showed up just once. The CDR3 loop reads CASSGSEGREQYF. The CDR3 nucleotides read TGTGCCAGCAGTGGATCGGAAGGGAGGGAGCAGTACTTC. This chain uses TRBV2 with TRBJ2-7, with a possible D match to TRBD2 (6 bases). Germline CDR1 reads SNHLY; CDR2 reads FYNNEI. CDR3 length equals 13 residues. Trimming removed 4 bases at V and 7 bases at J, with 14 bases between. Based on the CDR3 plus reference TRBV2 and TRBJ2-7, the full variable domain is EPEVTQTPSHQVTQMGQEVILRCVPISNHLYFYWYRQILGQKVEFLVSFYNNEISEKSEIFDDQFSVERPDGSNFTLKIRSTKLEDSAMYFCASSGSEGREQYFGPGTRLTVT.

V and J are TRBV7-9 and TRBJ1-4, with a possible D match to TRBD1 (5 bases). Trimming stripped 11 bases from V and 7 bases from J, with 17 bases between. Germline-derived CDR1 and CDR2 are SEHNR and FQNEAQ (reference sequence). This CDR3 has 13 amino acids. The CDR3 coding sequence is TGTGCCGCAAAACAGGCTGTGGGTGAAAAACTGTTTTTT. As protein: CAAKQAVGEKLFF.

CDR3 nucleotide sequence: TGTGCCAGCAGTAGGGACACCTACTACGAGCAGTACTTC. Protein product: CASSRDTYYEQYF. The genes are TRBV6-1 and TRBJ2-7, with a possible D match to TRBD1 (6 bases). The CDR3 is made up of 13 amino acids. CDR1 MNHNS and CDR2 SASEGT come from the germline V gene. V was shortened by 5 bases and J by 3 bases, with 11 bases between the two germline ends.

The V and J genes are TRBV9 and TRBJ2-5, with unresolved D. Germline lookup yields CDR1 SGDLS and CDR2 YYNGEE. There are 16 residues in the CDR3. V lost 0 bases to trimming and J lost 1 base, with 13 bases between them. The CDR3, as DNA: TGTGCCAGCAGCGTAGATCCCGTGGCAGTCCAAGAGACCCAGTACTTC. Translating gives CASSVDPVAVQETQYF.

This chain links TRBV9 with TRBJ1-1; the D is unclear. CDR1 and CDR2 (germline): SGDLS, YYNGEE. V was trimmed by 0 bases and J by 1 base, leaving 10 bases between them. This CDR3 region has 15 residues. The CDR3 spells CASSVGGFGNTEAFF. The CDR3 DNA sequence: TGTGCCAGCAGCGTAGGGGGTTTCGGGAACACTGAAGCTTTCTTT.

This chain links TRBV7-9 with TRBJ2-1; D is ambiguous. The CDR3 contains 18 residues. Per germline, CDR1 SEHNR and CDR2 FQNEAQ (reference sequence). V was trimmed by 6 bases and J by 5 bases, leaving 26 bases between them. The CDR3 loop reads CASSLTPTTMFDHNEQFF. DNA for the CDR3: TGTGCCAGCAGTCTTACGCCGACCACAATGTTCGACCACAATGAGCAGTTCTTC.

The chain links TRBV5-1 to TRBJ2-1; D may be TRBD1 (6 bases). The V gene's germline CDR1 is SGHRS and CDR2 YFSETQ. V lost 4 bases and J 5 bases, leaving 13 bases between the germline ends. The CDR3 is 14 amino acids. CDR3 sequence: CASSTGGRNNEQFF. CDR3 in DNA: TGCGCCAGCAGCACTGGGGGCAGAAACAATGAGCAGTTCTTC.

In its sample, this clone was seen once. V and J are TRBV30 and TRBJ1-4; D ambiguous. Deletions cut 2 bases from V and 8 bases from J, with 15 bases between. From germline, CDR1 is GTSNPN and CDR2 SVGIG (reference sequence). This CDR3 is built from 14 residues. The CDR3 DNA follows: TGTGCCTGGAGTACTACCGGGGTCATGGAAAAACTGTTTTTT. This gives the protein CAWSTTGVMEKLFF.

This chain connects TRBV7-8 to TRBJ1-1, with TRBD1 as a possible D gene (6 bases). Germline CDR1 is SGHVS and CDR2 is FQNEAQ. V lost 4 bases, J lost 11 bases, and 20 bases lay in between. The CDR3 has 14 amino acids. Written as DNA, the CDR3 is TGTGCCAGCAGCTCACTCCGAACAGGGTCTAGGGCTTTCTTT. Protein sequence: CASSSLRTGSRAFF. Drawing the rest from reference TRBV7-8 and TRBJ1-1, the complete variable domain is GAGVSQSPRYKVAKRGQDVALRCDPISGHVSLFWYQQALGQGPEFLTYFQNEAQLDKSGLPSDRFFAERPEGSVSTLKIQRTQQEDSAVYLCASSSLRTGSRAFFGQGTRLTVV.

This rearrangement joins TRBV5-4 to TRBJ2-7; D possibly uses TRBD1 or TRBD2 (7 bases each). CDR3 length: 16 residues. The germline gives CDR1 SGHNT, CDR2 YYREEE (reference sequence). The V end was cut by 4 bases, the J end by 3 bases, with 20 bases between. CDR3 residues: CASSRPTGEGNYEQYF. The CDR3 DNA reads as TGTGCCAGCAGCCGGCCAACAGGGGAGGGTAACTACGAGCAGTACTTC.

V is TRBV5-5 and J is TRBJ2-5, with 13 bases aligning to TRBD2. The CDR3 has 17 amino acids. Per the germline V gene, CDR1 is SGHKS and CDR2 is YYEKEE (reference sequence). Trimming took 1 base from V and 3 from J; bases not matched to a gene: 6. The CDR3 region is CASSLTLAGGRKETQYF. CDR3 nucleotides: TGTGCCAGCAGCTTGACACTAGCGGGGGGGCGGAAAGAGACCCAGTACTTC.

This sequence joins TRBV10-3 and TRBJ2-7; D might be TRBD2 (6 bases). Germline lookup yields CDR1 ENHRY and CDR2 SYGVKD. The germline V and J ends were trimmed by 4 bases and 6 bases, with 19 bases remaining between them. The CDR3 covers 15 residues. The DNA for the CDR3 is TGTGCCATCAGTGTTTACAAGGGAGGTTTCGGCGAGCAGTACTTC. It yields the protein CAISVYKGGFGEQYF.

The chain combines TRBV29-1 with TRBJ2-7; 13 bases fit TRBD2. Trimming removed 7 bases from V and 2 bases from J; junction bases left unmatched: 2. Per the germline V gene, CDR1 is SQVTM and CDR2 is ANQGSEA. CDR3 size: 13 residues. The CDR3 bases are TGCAGCGCCGGACTAGCGGGAGCCTACGAGCAGTACTTC. It translates to CSAGLAGAYEQYF.

The J gene is TRBJ1-2, the V gene TRBV6-6; D not certain. Germline assignment: CDR1 MNHNY and CDR2 SVGAGI (reference sequence). Deletions cut 0 bases from V and 8 bases from J, with 10 bases between. The CDR3 is 13 residues long. CDR3 nucleotide sequence: TGTGCCAGCAGTTACTCGATAGGGAGAGGCTACACCTTC. Its protein is CASSYSIGRGYTF.

V usage is TRBV6-6 and J usage is TRBJ1-1; D gene unclear. Trimming cost V 1 base and J 4 bases, with 7 bases left between them. CDR3 length: 13 residues. Per germline, CDR1 MNHNY and CDR2 SVGAGI (reference sequence). CDR3 in amino acids: CASSYFAGTEAFF. The CDR3 bases are TGTGCCAGCAGTTACTTTGCGGGCACTGAAGCTTTCTTT.